This is a list of T cell receptor beta chains from one sample in a study of T cell changes during pregnancy in multiple sclerosis. The repertoire was sequenced with immunoSEQ multiplex PCR; TCRdb's copy has only in-frame clones and lacks some. Of roughly 40,000 clones in the sample, 75% to 95% are singletons; the top ten hold about 0.4%. The sample was CD4+ T cells from peripheral blood mononuclear cells, taken in the third trimester of pregnancy. The receptors were gathered from a female donor with multiple sclerosis, enrolled in a pregnancy study. CDR3s leave out the opening cysteine and the closing phenylalanine or tryptophan.

V	J	CDR3
TRBV19	TRBJ2-7	ASSEQGVGEQY
TRBV5-4	TRBJ2-7	ASSFDRGYEQY
TRBV5-1	TRBJ1-4	ASSPRRQGGTNEKLF
TRBV6-1	TRBJ1-2	ASSLGGVGDGYT
TRBV30	TRBJ2-2	AWRRGGPGELF
TRBV18	TRBJ2-3	ASSPPTATDTQY
TRBV5-1	TRBJ1-1	ASSVNRDSNTEAF
TRBV5-1	TRBJ2-1	ASSPRTSVNNEQF
TRBV6-5	TRBJ1-1	ASRGTGPTEAF
TRBV2	TRBJ1-2	ASSENRGSYGYT
TRBV6-1	TRBJ2-2	ASRTDYTGELF
TRBV11-3	TRBJ2-1	ASSSSGRPKGEQF
TRBV5-1	TRBJ1-3	ASSPRRGTLDPGTIY
TRBV12-5	TRBJ1-2	ASGLVLGTAVDGYT
TRBV7-9	TRBJ2-1	ASSFVRGGPNEQF
TRBV7-3	TRBJ2-1	ASSPQGTSGRQF